The entry below describes one T cell receptor (beta chain). This sample was included in a study of T-cell memory formation after mild COVID-19. About the research overall: There were largely donor-specific TCR clusters.

The CDR3 consists of 14 residues. The germline V and J ends were trimmed by 2 bases and 4 bases, with 11 bases remaining between them. CDR1 is MNHEY, CDR2 SVGAGI, per germline. Amplification by 5'RACE using constant-segment primers produced TCR alpha and TCR beta cDNA libraries that carried sample barcodes and UMIs. TCRdb reanalysed the 5' RACE reads using MiXCR and keeps one entry per CDR3 protein. The table records about 140,000 distinct CDR3 sequences, around 15% of them present only once. This chain joins TRBV6-5 and TRBJ1-1; the D is unclear. The clonotype was recovered from an adult woman who had mild COVID-19 (a few samples of this study predate the infection). Cell type and time point are not known. Sequencing was carried out using PBMCs or a T cell subset sorted from them (not recorded which). CDR3 protein: CASSYTEGGTEAFF. CDR3 coding DNA: TGTGCCAGCAGTTACACAGAGGGTGGCACTGAAGCTTTCTTT.